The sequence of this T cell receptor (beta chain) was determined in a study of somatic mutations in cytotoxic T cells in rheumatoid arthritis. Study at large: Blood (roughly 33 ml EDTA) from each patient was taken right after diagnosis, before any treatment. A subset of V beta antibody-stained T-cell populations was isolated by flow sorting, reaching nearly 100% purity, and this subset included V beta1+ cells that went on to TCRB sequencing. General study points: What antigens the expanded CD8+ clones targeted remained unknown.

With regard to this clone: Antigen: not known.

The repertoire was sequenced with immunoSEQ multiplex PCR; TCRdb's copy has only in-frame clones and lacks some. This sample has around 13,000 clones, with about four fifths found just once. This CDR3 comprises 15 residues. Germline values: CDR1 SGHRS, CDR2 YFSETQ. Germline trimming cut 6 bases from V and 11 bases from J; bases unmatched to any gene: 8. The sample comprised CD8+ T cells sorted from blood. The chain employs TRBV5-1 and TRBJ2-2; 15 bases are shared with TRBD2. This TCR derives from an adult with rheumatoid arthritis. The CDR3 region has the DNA TGCGCCAGCACCCCGGGACTAGCGGGAGGAACCGAGCTGTTTTTT. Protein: CASTPGLAGGTELFF. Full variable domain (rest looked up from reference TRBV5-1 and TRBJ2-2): KAGVTQTPRYLIKTRGQQVTLSCSPISGHRSVSWYQQTPGQGLQFLFEYFSETQRNKGNFPGRFSGRQFSNSRSEMNVSTLELGDSALYLCASTPGLAGGTELFFGEGSRLTVL.